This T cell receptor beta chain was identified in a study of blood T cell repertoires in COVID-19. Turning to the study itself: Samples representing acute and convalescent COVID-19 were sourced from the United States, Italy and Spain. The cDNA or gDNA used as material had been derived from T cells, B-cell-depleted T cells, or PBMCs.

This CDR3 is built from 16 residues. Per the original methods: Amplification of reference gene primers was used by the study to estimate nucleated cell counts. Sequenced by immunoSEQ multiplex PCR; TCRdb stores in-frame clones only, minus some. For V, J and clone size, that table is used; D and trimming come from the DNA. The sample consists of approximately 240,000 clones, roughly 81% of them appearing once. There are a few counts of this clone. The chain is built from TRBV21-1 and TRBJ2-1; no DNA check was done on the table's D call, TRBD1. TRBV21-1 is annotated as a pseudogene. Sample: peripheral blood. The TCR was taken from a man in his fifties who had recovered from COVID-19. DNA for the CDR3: TGTGCCAGCAGCTTGACAGGGGGAATCTCCTACAATGAGCAGTTCTTC. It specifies CASSLTGGISYNEQFF.